These 25 T cell receptor beta chains share one sample of origin, sequenced in a study of CXCR3-negative and CXCR3-positive naive CD8 T cells. The TRB cDNA libraries were prepared by 5' RACE with UMI labels. TCRdb re-called the 5' RACE reads and catalogs CDR3 proteins one per entry, DNA excluded. The sample yields roughly 48,000 distinct CDR3 sequences, of which the top ten take up 15%. Sequenced input: memory CD8+ T cells from blood. These receptors all stem from a human donor in good health. Some clones in this sample may be carry-over from other donors' samples.

This sequence joins TRBV7-6 and TRBJ2-7; the D call from TCRdb, TRBD2, cannot be confirmed without DNA. CDR3 length equals 15 residues. Germline V lookup: CDR1 SGHVS, CDR2 FNYEAQ. CDR3 amino acids: CASSMGLAGEDEQYF.

The rearrangement links TRBV20-1 to TRBJ2-7; the D call of TRBD1 rests on TCRdb alone, since no DNA is present to check it. CDR3 length equals 16 residues. Germline V gives CDR1 DFQATT, CDR2 SNEGSKA (reference sequence). The CDR3 spells CSARDQDGTGWFEQYF.

The V and J genes are TRBV7-2 and TRBJ2-1. Germline-derived CDR1 and CDR2 are SGHTA and FQGNSA. This CDR3 contains 13 residues. CDR3 region: CASSTTTAAEQFF.

V usage is TRBV29-1 and J usage is TRBJ2-7; the D call of TRBD2 rests on TCRdb alone, since no DNA is present to check it. The V gene's germline CDR1 is SQVTM and CDR2 ANQGSEA. The CDR3 is 11 residues long. The CDR3 sequence: CSVGVGGEQYF.

The genes are TRBV7-2 and TRBJ2-7; TCRdb reports TRBD1, a call that lacks DNA to check it against. The CDR3 is 13 amino acids. Germline V gene data show CDR1 as SGHTA and CDR2 as FQGNSA. The chain's CDR3 is CASSPTGVRQVYF.

The rearrangement uses TRBV14 and TRBJ2-7; lacking DNA, the TRBD1 call made by TCRdb goes unchecked. Germline-derived CDR1 and CDR2 are SGHDN and FVKESK. The CDR3 consists of 13 residues. CDR3 residues: CASSLTGFHEQYF.

The chain employs TRBV4-1 and TRBJ1-2. CDR1 and CDR2 from the germline V gene are MGHRA and YSYEKL. This CDR3 region has 14 residues. CDR3 residues: CASSQDMETGGYTF.

This chain connects TRBV7-8 to TRBJ1-1; TCRdb proposes TRBD1, but this gene call is untestable without DNA. The CDR3 loop spans 15 amino acids. Per the germline V gene, CDR1 is SGHVS and CDR2 is FQNEAQ. The CDR3 sequence is CASSSEGGMNTEAFF.

The V and J genes are TRBV9 and TRBJ1-1; TCRdb selects TRBD1, and the lack of DNA leaves this call unchecked. CDR1 is SGDLS and CDR2 is YYNGEE in the germline V gene. The length of the CDR3 is 15 residues. The CDR3 reads CASSVEAGQYTEAFF.

This chain connects TRBV7-9 to TRBJ2-3; TCRdb picks TRBD1, but there is no DNA to check that call. CDR1 and CDR2 from the germline V gene are SEHNR and FQNEAQ (reference sequence). The CDR3 is 17 amino acids. CDR3 protein: CASSAQTGTGYTDTQYF.

The CDR3 spells CSLDPEENTEAFF. This sequence joins TRBV29-1 and TRBJ1-1. This CDR3 comprises 13 residues. Germline-derived CDR1 and CDR2 are SQVTM and ANQGSEA.

The rearrangement links TRBV20-1 to TRBJ2-2; there is no DNA to check the TCRdb D call of TRBD1. The CDR3 is 14 residues long. The germline V gene has CDR1 DFQATT and CDR2 SNEGSKA (reference sequence). The CDR3 reads CSVQEGAKPGELFF.

The chain employs TRBV4-3 and TRBJ1-2; TCRdb reports TRBD1, a call that lacks DNA to check it against. Looked up from germline, CDR1 is LGHNA and CDR2 is YSLEER. The CDR3 is made up of 14 amino acids. The CDR3 is CASSQDPGAEGYTF.

Measured by frequency, this clonotype is medium-sized. The rearrangement uses TRBV7-9 and TRBJ2-7; TCRdb selects TRBD2, and the lack of DNA leaves this call unchecked. The CDR3 contains 14 residues. Per the germline V gene, CDR1 is SEHNR and CDR2 is FQNEAQ (reference sequence). The CDR3 is CASSGTSDGYEQYF.

The CDR3 spells CSVEFRQETQYF. The chain combines TRBV29-1 with TRBJ2-5. CDR3 size: 12 residues. Germline V CDR1 and CDR2: SQVTM, ANQGSEA.

V gene TRBV7-9 combines with J gene TRBJ2-1; lacking DNA, the TRBD1 call made by TCRdb goes unchecked. This CDR3 comprises 15 residues. Germline V gene data show CDR1 as SEHNR and CDR2 as FQNEAQ (reference sequence). CDR3 sequence: CASSLIGQGDFEQFF.

V is TRBV10-1 and J is TRBJ2-7; absent DNA, TCRdb's TRBD1 call cannot be checked. CDR3 length: 14 residues. Looked up from germline, CDR1 is WNHNN and CDR2 is SYGVQD (reference sequence). CDR3 sequence reads: CASRGQMGSYEQYF.

The chain joins TRBV6-4 to TRBJ2-6; with no DNA, the TCRdb D assignment of TRBD1 cannot be verified. The CDR3 has 15 residues. Per germline, CDR1 MRHNA and CDR2 SNTAGT. CDR3 in amino acids: CASRATGDGANVLTF.

This rearrangement joins TRBV4-3 to TRBJ2-7; TCRdb names TRBD1, which stays unverified in the absence of DNA. Looked up from germline, CDR1 is LGHNA and CDR2 is YSLEER. The CDR3 is 13 residues long. The CDR3 here is CASSQGTGNEQYF.

This chain uses TRBV5-5 with TRBJ2-7; TCRdb proposes TRBD1, but this gene call is untestable without DNA. The CDR3 runs 15 residues. Germline CDR1 reads SGHKS; CDR2 reads YYEKEE (reference sequence). The CDR3 loop is CASSYAGFDSYEQYF.

The genes are TRBV6-4 and TRBJ2-3; TCRdb returns TRBD2, unconfirmable since there is no DNA. Germline lookup yields CDR1 MRHNA and CDR2 SNTAGT. The CDR3 has 15 amino acids. The CDR3 spells CASSDSRGGTDTQYF.

The chain combines TRBV28 with TRBJ2-1. Germline lookup yields CDR1 MDHEN and CDR2 SYDVKM. CDR3 size: 14 residues. This chain's CDR3 is CASSLRSMTNEQFF.

The rearrangement joins TRBV20-1 to TRBJ2-7; TCRdb's D call, TRBD1, is unchecked because there is no DNA. CDR3 size: 12 residues. CDR1 and CDR2 (germline): DFQATT, SNEGSKA (reference sequence). CDR3 protein: CSARPQGWEQYF.

The chain employs TRBV28 and TRBJ1-4. The CDR3 length is 16 residues. The germline V gene has CDR1 MDHEN and CDR2 SYDVKM. The CDR3 reads CASSLSIGSLSEKLFF.

V usage is TRBV11-2 and J usage is TRBJ2-2; TCRdb lists TRBD1, though no DNA is available to test this call. The CDR3 has 14 residues. Germline CDR1 is SGHAT and CDR2 is FQNNGV. CDR3 sequence reads: CASSPRTVVSELFF.